The 25 T cell receptor beta chains given below trace back to one sample, sequenced in a study of T cell clusters in autoimmune cytopenias. Each sample's input was 250 ng genomic DNA, 38,000 or so genome equivalents. TRB rearrangements were amplified by touch-down multiplex PCR with mixed TRB-A/B primers. TCRdb re-analyzed the multiplex PCR reads; it lists each CDR3 protein once, without DNA. This sample's table has several thousand distinct CDR3 sequences. The source material was peripheral blood. These receptors were collected from a human donor with an autoimmune cytopenia or autoimmune hepatitis (not recorded which).

By frequency, this clonotype is medium-sized. The genes are TRBV19 and TRBJ1-2; TCRdb reports TRBD1, a call that lacks DNA to check it against. The length of the CDR3 is 14 residues. CDR1 LNHDA and CDR2 SQIVND come from the germline V gene (reference sequence). CDR3 amino acids: CASSQPGTNYGYTF.

This clonotype is medium-sized by frequency. The chain is built from TRBV19 and TRBJ1-4; the D call of TRBD1 rests on TCRdb alone, since no DNA is present to check it. In germline, CDR1 is LNHDA, CDR2 SQIVND (reference sequence). The CDR3 contains 14 residues. Here the CDR3 reads CASSATGPSQKLFF.

This clonotype is deemed medium-sized by its frequency. V is TRBV18 and J is TRBJ2-4. Looked up from germline, CDR1 is KGHSH and CDR2 is LQKENI. This CDR3 is built from 14 residues. CDR3 amino acids: CASSPPSQQNIQYF.

In terms of frequency, this clonotype is medium-sized. The V and J genes are TRBV7-6 and TRBJ2-3. CDR1 SGHVS and CDR2 FNYEAQ come from the germline V gene. This CDR3 spans 15 amino acids. CDR3: CASSLGVGGTDTQYF.

Frequency places this clonotype as medium-sized. The chain carries TRBV7-2 and TRBJ2-3; TCRdb's D gene call, TRBD1, goes unchecked for lack of DNA. The CDR3 runs to 13 residues. From germline, CDR1 is SGHTA and CDR2 FQGNSA. The CDR3 is CASSGQGADTQYF.

Its frequency marks this clonotype as medium-sized (0.01 to 0.1%). The J gene is TRBJ2-2, the V gene TRBV12-3 or TRBV12-4. The CDR3 loop spans 12 amino acids. This CDR3 reads CASSYSPGELFF.

V usage is TRBV20-1 and J usage is TRBJ2-1; TCRdb's D call of TRBD2 is untestable without DNA. CDR3 length equals 15 residues. The germline V gene encodes CDR1 DFQATT and CDR2 SNEGSKA (reference sequence). This chain's CDR3 is CSAEGSDRSYNEQFF.

This clonotype is identified as medium-sized from frequency. V and J are TRBV15 and TRBJ2-3. This CDR3 has 13 residues. The germline gives CDR1 LNHNV, CDR2 YYDKDF (reference sequence). The CDR3 spells CATSRDRTDTQYF.

The chain combines TRBV6-1 with TRBJ2-2. Germline-derived CDR1 and CDR2 are MNHNS and SASEGT. CDR3 size: 13 residues. CDR3 amino acids: CASSDGNTGELFF.

The chain combines TRBV20-1 with TRBJ2-2; as DNA is missing, the TRBD2 call by TCRdb cannot be tested. This CDR3 is 15 amino acids long. Germline CDR1 reads DFQATT; CDR2 reads SNEGSKA (reference sequence). The CDR3 region is CSARDKGLNTGELFF.

Measured by frequency, this clonotype is medium-sized. The rearrangement uses TRBV6-5 and TRBJ1-2. Germline values: CDR1 MNHEY, CDR2 SVGAGI. The length of the CDR3 is 13 residues. The CDR3 is CASGSGLRRGYTF.

The rearrangement links TRBV10-3 to TRBJ2-1. This CDR3 has 13 amino acids. The germline CDR1 and CDR2 sequences are ENHRY and SYGVKD. CDR3 in amino acids: CAISGPDYNEQFF.

This clonotype is identified as medium-sized (0.01 to 0.1%) from frequency. The chain is built from TRBV30 and TRBJ2-4; no DNA is available, so the TRBD2 call from TCRdb remains unchecked. Per the germline V gene, CDR1 is GTSNPN and CDR2 is SVGIG (reference sequence). The CDR3 loop spans 16 amino acids. CDR3 residues: CAWSVPAGWGEDIQYF.

The J gene is TRBJ1-6, the V gene TRBV6-5. CDR3 length: 14 residues. Per the germline V gene, CDR1 is MNHEY and CDR2 is SVGAGI. The CDR3 loop reads CASNYGGGGSPLHF.

According to its frequency, this clonotype is medium-sized. V gene TRBV19 combines with J gene TRBJ2-2; TCRdb indicates TRBD1, and absent DNA this call remains unverified. The CDR3 length is 15 residues. CDR1 and CDR2 (germline): LNHDA, SQIVND (reference sequence). The CDR3 sequence: CASSRTGGNTGELFF.

The chain couples TRBV2 to TRBJ1-6; TCRdb picks TRBD1, but there is no DNA to check that call. The CDR3 is made up of 15 amino acids. CDR1 is SNHLY and CDR2 is FYNNEI in the germline V gene. CDR3 loop: CASVQGRPLNSPLHF.

The V gene is TRBV12-3 or TRBV12-4, the J gene TRBJ1-3; TCRdb picks TRBD1, but there is no DNA to check that call. This CDR3 has 18 amino acids. CDR3 in amino acids: CASSLSSDRRNSGNTIYF.

J is TRBJ2-7 and V is TRBV20-1; TCRdb's D call, TRBD2, is unchecked because there is no DNA. The length of the CDR3 is 13 residues. Germline V gives CDR1 DFQATT, CDR2 SNEGSKA (reference sequence). The CDR3 sequence: CSASGWATYEQYF.

The J gene is TRBJ2-7, the V gene TRBV12-3 or TRBV12-4. This CDR3 has 14 amino acids. This chain's CDR3 is CASSKTEITYEQYF.

This chain connects TRBV27 to TRBJ1-5; TCRdb outputs TRBD1, but without DNA this stays unchecked. This CDR3 is built from 16 residues. Per the germline V gene, CDR1 is MNHEY and CDR2 is SMNVEV (reference sequence). The CDR3 spells CASSKAQGYSNQPQHF.

Judged by frequency, this clonotype is medium-sized. The V gene is TRBV29-1, the J gene TRBJ1-2. This CDR3 is built from 13 residues. The V gene's germline CDR1 is SQVTM and CDR2 ANQGSEA. CDR3 amino acids: CSVEEASNYGYTF.

The chain employs TRBV11-2 and TRBJ2-1. Germline V CDR1 and CDR2: SGHAT, FQNNGV. This CDR3 region has 12 residues. The CDR3 sequence is CASSLADNEQFF.

Frequency places this clonotype as medium-sized. The chain couples TRBV5-4 to TRBJ2-1; the TCRdb D gene call, TRBD1, has no DNA to confirm it. In germline, CDR1 is SGHNT, CDR2 YYREEE (reference sequence). The CDR3 sequence is 15 residues long. The CDR3 loop reads CASSIGTGSFNEQFF.

The chain joins TRBV7-6 to TRBJ2-5. CDR3 size: 15 residues. Germline V gene sequence: CDR1 SGHVS, CDR2 FNYEAQ. This CDR3 is CASSLVAAPQETQYF.

This clonotype is deemed medium-sized by its frequency. This CDR3 is CASSPGVSNQPQHF. This chain connects TRBV18 to TRBJ1-5. CDR3 length equals 14 residues. Per the germline V gene, CDR1 is KGHSH and CDR2 is LQKENI.